This note documents a single T cell receptor (beta chain) sequence. Germline values: CDR1 MNHNS, CDR2 SASEGT. The V end was cut by 3 bases, the J end by 0 bases, with 12 bases between. This CDR3 region has 16 residues. This record comes from a study of blood T cell repertoires in COVID-19. As for the study in general: There were acute and convalescent COVID-19 samples, and they came from the United States, Italy and Spain.

Original handling: How many nucleated cells were present was estimated from reference gene primer amplification. Clones were read by immunoSEQ multiplex PCR, and TCRdb kept only the in-frame ones, dropping some. That table furnishes V, J and clone size, whereas the DNA furnished D and trimming. The sample consists of around 300,000 clones, approximately 89% of them appearing once. Input material: peripheral blood. The chain carries TRBV6-1 and TRBJ2-1; D gene unclear. The sequence was collected from a woman aged 25 to 45 with COVID-19, enrolled during active disease. The CDR3 here is CASSDITRSSYNEQFF. The CDR3 DNA reads as TGTGCCAGCAGTGATATTACGCGGAGCTCCTACAATGAGCAGTTCTTC.